The present T cell receptor beta chain was sequenced within a study of T cells in Graves' hyperthyroidism and ophthalmopathy. Study as a whole: At initial diagnosis, before any treatment had begun, peripheral blood was obtained.

This clonotype was picked up many times. The antigen remains undetermined. Study outcomes and limitations: Most thyroid clonotypes with frequency above 0.001 were detected in blood.

Amplification of TCR beta CDR3 regions was performed using RNA transcripts as template. HTBI primers were the set used in a first-round RT-PCR of the TCR CDR3. Each CDR3 protein gets one entry after TCRdb re-called the multiplex PCR reads with MiXCR. This table has hundreds of thousands of distinct CDR3 sequences, around 15% appearing once. Per the germline V gene, CDR1 is LNHNV and CDR2 is YYDKDF (reference sequence). Trimming pared 5 bases from V and 8 bases from J, leaving 19 bases between. CDR3 length: 15 amino acids. The specimen sequenced was blood. The V call is TRBV15, the J call TRBJ2-1; D could derive from TRBD1 or TRBD2 (5 bases each). The receptor was isolated from a woman in her thirties or forties with Graves' hyperthyroidism. This chain's CDR3 is CATSVGREKLYEQFF. In nucleotides, the CDR3 is TGTGCCACCAGCGTGGGCAGGGAGAAACTCTATGAGCAGTTCTTC.